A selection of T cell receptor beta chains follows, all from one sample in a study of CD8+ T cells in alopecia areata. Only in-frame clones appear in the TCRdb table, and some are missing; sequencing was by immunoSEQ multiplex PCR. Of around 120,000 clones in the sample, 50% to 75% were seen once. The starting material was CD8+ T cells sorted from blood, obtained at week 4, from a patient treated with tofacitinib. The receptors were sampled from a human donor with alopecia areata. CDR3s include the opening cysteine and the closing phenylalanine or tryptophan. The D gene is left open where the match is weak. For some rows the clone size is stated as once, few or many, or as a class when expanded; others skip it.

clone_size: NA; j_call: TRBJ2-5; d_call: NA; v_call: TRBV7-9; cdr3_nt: TGTGCCAGCAGCCTGTACCAAGAGACCCAGTACTTC; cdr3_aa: CASSLYQETQYF
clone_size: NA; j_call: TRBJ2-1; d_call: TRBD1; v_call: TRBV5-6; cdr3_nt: TGTGCCAGCAGCTCCACAGGGGACTCCTACAATGAGCAGTTCTTC; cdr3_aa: CASSSTGDSYNEQFF
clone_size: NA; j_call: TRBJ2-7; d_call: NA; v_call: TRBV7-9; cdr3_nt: TGTGCCAGCAGCCCCCCCGGGGATCCAGAGCAGTACTTC; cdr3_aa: CASSPPGDPEQYF
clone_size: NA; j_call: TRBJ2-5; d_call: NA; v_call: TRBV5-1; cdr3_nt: TGCGCCAGCAGCTTGTCCGGCGCCCCTCAAGAGACCCAGTACTTC; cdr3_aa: CASSLSGAPQETQYF
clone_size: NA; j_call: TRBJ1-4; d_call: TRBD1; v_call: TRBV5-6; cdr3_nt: TGTGCCAGCAGCTTTGGACAGGTCGTTTCTTTT; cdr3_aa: CASSFGQVVSF
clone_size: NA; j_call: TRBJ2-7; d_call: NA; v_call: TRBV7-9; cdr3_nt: TGTGCCAGCAGCTTAGCTAGGCAAGAGCAGTACTTC; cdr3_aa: CASSLARQEQYF
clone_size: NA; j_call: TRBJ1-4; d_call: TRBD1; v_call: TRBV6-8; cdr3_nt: TGTGCCAGCACCTTGGACAGGGGACGCGAAAAACTGTTTTTT; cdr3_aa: CASTLDRGREKLFF
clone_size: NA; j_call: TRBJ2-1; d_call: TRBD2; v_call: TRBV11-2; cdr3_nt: TGTGCCAGCAGCTTAGGCACTAAACTAGCGGGGGGTTACAATGAGCAGTTCTTC; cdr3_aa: CASSLGTKLAGGYNEQFF
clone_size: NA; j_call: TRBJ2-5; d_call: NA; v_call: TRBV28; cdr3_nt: TGTGCCAGCAGTTTAACGACCCTCCGGGAGACCCAGTACTTC; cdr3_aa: CASSLTTLRETQYF
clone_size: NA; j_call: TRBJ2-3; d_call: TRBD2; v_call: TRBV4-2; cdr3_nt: TGTGCCAGCAGCCATACCCCCGGACTAGCGGCTACCCTGGGGGCCACAGATACGCAGTATTTT; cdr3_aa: CASSHTPGLAATLGATDTQYF
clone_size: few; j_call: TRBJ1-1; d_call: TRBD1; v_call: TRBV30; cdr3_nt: TGTGCCTGCGGTACAACAGGGGTCGTCACTGAAGCTTTCTTT; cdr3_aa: CACGTTGVVTEAFF
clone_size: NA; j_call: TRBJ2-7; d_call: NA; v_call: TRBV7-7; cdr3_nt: TGTGCTAGCAGCCTAGGGCCCTCTTACGAGCAGTACTTC; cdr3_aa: CASSLGPSYEQYF
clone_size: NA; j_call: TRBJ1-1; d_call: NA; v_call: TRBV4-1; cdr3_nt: TGCGCCAGCAGCCAAAGGGGCACCTCATGGGCTTTCTTT; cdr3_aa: CASSQRGTSWAFF
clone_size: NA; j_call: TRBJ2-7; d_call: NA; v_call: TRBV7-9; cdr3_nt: TGTGCCAGCAGCTCAGGGAACTCCTACGAGCAGTACTTC; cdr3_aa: CASSSGNSYEQYF